The 29 T cell receptor beta chains given below trace back to one sample, sequenced in a study of patients and donors after allogeneic stem cell transplantation. TCRdb reprocessed the RT-PCR reads with MiXCR, giving one entry per CDR3 protein. The sample contains roughly 960,000 distinct CDR3 sequences, around 17% of which appear only once. The sequenced material came from blood, either unsorted or a sorted T cell fraction (not recorded which). All receptors come from a human donor who was either an allogeneic HSCT recipient or a stem cell or donor lymphocyte infusion donor (not recorded which). It is not recorded whose cells these are; they may come from a transplant donor.

The count of this clonotype is one. The chain employs TRBV6-1 and TRBJ1-6; D is undetermined. There are 14 residues in the CDR3. Trimming stripped 4 bases from V and 1 base from J, with 5 bases between. Germline V gene sequence: CDR1 MNHNS, CDR2 SASEGT. In DNA, the CDR3 is TGTGCCAGCAGTGGAAGGTCCTATAATTCACCCCTCCACTTT. Translating gives CASSGRSYNSPLHF.

The J gene is TRBJ2-1, the V gene TRBV5-8, with D perhaps being TRBD1 or TRBD2 (5 bases each). V lost 7 bases, J lost 2 bases, and 10 bases lay in between. CDR1 is SGHTS and CDR2 is YDEGEE in the germline V gene. The CDR3 length is 13 residues. The CDR3 region has the DNA TGTGCCAGCGGGACGGAACCCTACAATGAGCAGTTCTTC. It is translated as CASGTEPYNEQFF.

This sequence joins TRBV15 and TRBJ2-3; D is ambiguous. Germline CDR1 reads LNHNV; CDR2 reads YYDKDF (reference sequence). Trimming shortened V by 4 bases and J by 4 bases, and 9 bases separated the two germline ends. The CDR3 extends over 13 amino acids. As DNA, the CDR3 is TGTGCCACCAGCACCAGACGGTCAGATACGCAGTATTTT. Translation: CATSTRRSDTQYF.

This sequence joins TRBV15 and TRBJ2-5; D may correspond to TRBD1 or TRBD2 (7 bases each). V shed 3 bases and J shed 2 bases, with 16 bases lying between them. The CDR3 is made up of 16 amino acids. Germline CDR1 reads LNHNV; CDR2 reads YYDKDF (reference sequence). CDR3 region: CATSSVAGGGQETQYF. Here the CDR3 DNA reads TGTGCCACCAGCAGCGTCGCAGGGGGAGGGCAAGAGACCCAGTACTTC.

This clonotype was seen more than once but under ten times. The V and J genes are TRBV6-2 or TRBV6-3 and TRBJ2-5; the match to TRBD2 covers 8 bases. This CDR3 spans 16 amino acids. V trimming: 6 bases; J trimming: 2 bases; junction bases outside the gene matches: 11. CDR1 and CDR2 (germline): MNHEY, SVGEGT. The CDR3 nucleotides read TGTGCCAGCAGACCAGTGGCGGGGGGAAAACAAGAGACCCAGTACTTC. Translated: CASRPVAGGKQETQYF.

The chain is built from TRBV12-3 or TRBV12-4 and TRBJ2-5; 8 bases line up with TRBD2. The CDR3 contains 16 residues. V dropped 3 bases and J dropped 1; count of bases not matched to a gene: 7. The CDR3 nucleotides are TGTGCCAGCAGTTTGTTAGGTAGCGGGGTCCAAGAGACCCAGTACTTC. Amino acid sequence: CASSLLGSGVQETQYF.

This clonotype has just a few counts. This rearrangement joins TRBV5-5 to TRBJ2-7, with D possibly matching TRBD2 (5 bases). Trimming shortened V by 0 bases and J by 0 bases, and 13 bases separated the two germline ends. Germline-derived CDR1 and CDR2 are SGHKS and YYEKEE (reference sequence). The CDR3 is made up of 16 amino acids. CDR3 protein: CASSLVELLASYEQYF. Written as DNA, the CDR3 is TGTGCCAGCAGCTTGGTAGAACTCCTAGCCTCCTACGAGCAGTACTTC.

The chain has TRBV5-1 and TRBJ1-2, with a weak D call TRBD1 (6 bases). There are 15 residues in the CDR3. CDR1 is SGHRS and CDR2 is YFSETQ in the germline V gene. V was clipped by 0 bases and J by 4 bases, with 13 bases between them. The CDR3 nucleotides are TGCGCCAGCAGCTTGGGGTCGACAGGTTTCTATGGCTACACCTTC. It is translated as CASSLGSTGFYGYTF.

In its sample, this clonotype was seen a few times. CDR3 nucleotide sequence: TGTGCCAGCAGTGACCGGGACAGCTTTTTCTTCTGCTACACCTTC. Encoded protein: CASSDRDSFFFCYTF. The chain couples TRBV6-1 to TRBJ1-2; the match to TRBD1 covers 7 bases. The length of the CDR3 is 15 residues. Germline loops: CDR1 MNHNS, CDR2 SASEGT. The J segment lost 9 bases and the V segment lost 3 bases, leaving 13 bases of the junction unmatched.

This clonotype was seen a few times. V usage is TRBV20-1 and J usage is TRBJ1-2, with D possibly matching TRBD1 (6 bases). The CDR3 length is 14 residues. Germline CDR1 reads DFQATT; CDR2 reads SNEGSKA (reference sequence). Trimming left V 5 bases short and J 4 bases short, with 17 bases between. The CDR3 here is CSAPRPGQSYGYTF. CDR3 nucleotide sequence: TGCAGTGCTCCCAGGCCCGGACAGTCCTATGGCTACACCTTC.

V usage is TRBV4-3 and J usage is TRBJ1-5; possible D gene TRBD1, 6 bases. Germline values: CDR1 LGHNA, CDR2 YSLEER. The CDR3 covers 16 residues. V was shortened by 0 bases and J by 6 bases, with 15 bases between the two germline ends. The chain's CDR3 is CASSQDGGQGLQPQHF. CDR3 coding DNA: TGCGCCAGCAGCCAAGATGGAGGGCAGGGGCTTCAGCCCCAGCATTTT.

In its sample, this clonotype was seen a few times. The V and J genes are TRBV7-2 and TRBJ2-7, with D maybe TRBD1 (5 bases). The CDR3 extends over 13 amino acids. V lost 3 bases and J lost 4, with 10 bases in between. Germline CDR1 SGHTA, CDR2 FQGNSA. CDR3 sequence: CASSFTGHYEQYF. The CDR3 DNA reads as TGTGCCAGCAGCTTTACAGGTCATTACGAGCAGTACTTC.

This clonotype showed up just a few times. The chain has TRBV6-5 and TRBJ1-1; no clear D gene. This CDR3 spans 12 amino acids. The germline V gene encodes CDR1 MNHEY and CDR2 SVGAGI. Deletions cut 6 bases from V and 1 base from J, with 6 bases between. CDR3 nucleotide sequence: TGTGCCAGCAGACAGACGAACACTGAAGCTTTCTTT. Protein sequence: CASRQTNTEAFF.

The rearrangement joins TRBV14 to TRBJ2-1; 12 bases line up with TRBD2. CDR1 and CDR2 (germline): SGHDN, FVKESK. J was trimmed by 3 bases and V by 3 bases; bases with no gene match: 12. The CDR3 spans 19 residues. This CDR3 is CASSQPGLAGGGYYNEQFF. CDR3 DNA sequence: TGTGCCAGCAGCCAGCCGGGACTAGCGGGTGGGGGGTACTACAATGAGCAGTTCTTC.

The V and J genes are TRBV3-1 and TRBJ2-5, with a tentative D call TRBD2 (6 bases). The germline CDR1 and CDR2 sequences are LGHDT and YNNKEL (reference sequence). V lost 4 bases and J 1 base, leaving 16 bases between the germline ends. This CDR3 contains 16 residues. Here the CDR3 DNA reads TGTGCCAGCAGCCGAGGAGCGGGCGTCACCCAAGAGACCCAGTACTTC. Amino acid sequence: CASSRGAGVTQETQYF.

On this clonotype: At one boundary the junction diverges from the germline segment, which might be a read error. The rearrangement links TRBV28 to TRBJ2-2; D possibly corresponds to TRBD2 (5 bases). Germline CDR1 MDHEN, CDR2 SYDVKM. The CDR3 totals 15 residues. The CDR3 region is CASSPPGGSPGELFF. Here the CDR3 DNA reads TGTGCCAGCAGCCCTCCTGGAGGTAGTCCCGGGGAGCTTTTTTTT. The full variable domain, in which reference TRBV28 and TRBJ2-2 provide the parts outside the CDR3, is DVKVTQSSRYLVKRTGEKVFLECVQDMDHENMFWYRQDPGLGLRLIYFSYDVKMKEKGDIPEGYSVSREKKERFSLILESASTNQTSMYLCASSPPGGSPGELFFGEGSRLTVL.

This clonotype appeared a few times. This sequence joins TRBV10-3 and TRBJ2-1, with 7 bases lining up with TRBD2. Unmatched junction bases numbered 4, after V lost 7 bases and J lost 7 bases. The CDR3 has 12 amino acids. The germline gives CDR1 ENHRY, CDR2 SYGVKD. CDR3 in DNA: TGTGCCATCACCAAAGCGGGAAATGAGCAGTTCTTC. Translation gives CAITKAGNEQFF.

This clonotype was seen a handful of times. The chain couples TRBV2 to TRBJ1-1; 7 positions match TRBD1. The V gene end was trimmed by 6 bases and the J gene end by 5 bases; junction bases not matched to a gene: 9. The CDR3 has 14 amino acids. Germline loops: CDR1 SNHLY, CDR2 FYNNEI. CDR3 protein: CASSVTGRGTEAFF. The CDR3 bases are TGTGCCAGCAGCGTGACAGGGCGCGGGACTGAAGCTTTCTTT.

The V and J genes are TRBV11-2 and TRBJ2-1; 15 bases match TRBD2. Per the germline V gene, CDR1 is SGHAT and CDR2 is FQNNGV. After removal of 1 base from V and 4 bases from J, the junction contained 5 bases not matched to a gene. The CDR3 is 18 amino acids. CDR3 DNA: TGTGCCAGCAGCTTAGGAGGTGGGACTAGCGGGAGGTACAATGAGCAGTTCTTC. Its protein product is CASSLGGGTSGRYNEQFF.

J is TRBJ2-1 and V is TRBV2; D possibly corresponds to TRBD1 (5 bases). The CDR3 has 14 amino acids. Germline lookup yields CDR1 SNHLY and CDR2 FYNNEI. The germline V and J ends were trimmed by 6 bases and 5 bases, with 14 bases remaining between them. CDR3: CASRKDSKNNEQFF. DNA for the CDR3: TGTGCCAGCAGGAAAGACAGCAAGAACAATGAGCAGTTCTTC.

In this sample, this clonotype turned up a few times. The chain links TRBV25-1 to TRBJ2-7, with D uncertain. This CDR3 has 12 amino acids. Germline values: CDR1 MGHDK, CDR2 SYGVNS. Trimming stripped 1 base from V and 4 bases from J, with 5 bases between. The CDR3 is CASSESPYEQYF. CDR3 nucleotide sequence: TGTGCCAGCAGTGAATCACCGTACGAGCAGTACTTC.

This clonotype was found a few times. The chain carries TRBV7-7 and TRBJ2-1, with a possible D match to TRBD2 (5 bases). The ends were cut back, 5 bases at V and 2 bases at J, with 16 bases in the middle. The germline V gene encodes CDR1 SSHAT and CDR2 FNYEAQ (reference sequence). The CDR3 totals 16 residues. CDR3 bases: TGTGCCAGCAGCCCCGTCCGACCGGGGACCTACAATGAGCAGTTCTTC. Protein sequence: CASSPVRPGTYNEQFF.

The V gene is TRBV12-3 or TRBV12-4, the J gene TRBJ2-1, with D possibly being TRBD2 (6 bases). The V end lost 1 base, the J end lost 9 bases, and 13 bases lay between the germline ends. The CDR3 is 14 residues long. The CDR3 nucleotides read TGTGCCAGCAGTTTAGAAGAACTAGCAGCTGAGCAGTTCTTC. It yields the protein CASSLEELAAEQFF.

This chain connects TRBV28 to TRBJ2-1, with 9 bases identical to TRBD1. Germline CDR1 is MDHEN and CDR2 is SYDVKM. V shed 3 bases and J 10 bases; nucleotides not matched to a gene: 16. There are 17 residues in the CDR3. CDR3 region: CASSFGGWGTGPREQFF. The CDR3 nucleotides are TGTGCCAGCAGTTTTGGCGGGTGGGGGACAGGGCCTCGGGAGCAGTTCTTC. The full variable domain, rest sourced from reference TRBV28 and TRBJ2-1, is DVKVTQSSRYLVKRTGEKVFLECVQDMDHENMFWYRQDPGLGLRLIYFSYDVKMKEKGDIPEGYSVSREKKERFSLILESASTNQTSMYLCASSFGGWGTGPREQFFGPGTRLTVL.

The chain joins TRBV7-8 to TRBJ1-1; weak D call: TRBD1 (6 bases). V lost 4 bases, J lost 9 bases, and 15 bases lay in between. The CDR3 covers 13 residues. Germline values: CDR1 SGHVS, CDR2 FQNEAQ. The DNA for the CDR3 is TGTGCCAGCAGCTCGGACAGACAAGTAAAAGCTTTCTTT. Protein product: CASSSDRQVKAFF.

The DNA for the CDR3 is TGTGCCAGCAGCACCTTAGGGGGGGCCTTGGACACCGGGGAGCTGTTTTTT. Translating it yields CASSTLGGALDTGELFF. V usage is TRBV21-1 and J usage is TRBJ2-2; the D segment call TRBD1 is taken from the table without a DNA check. TRBV21-1 is classified as a pseudogene. This CDR3 region has 17 residues.

This clonotype appeared a few times. The chain employs TRBV11-2 and TRBJ2-5; D is ambiguous. This CDR3 is built from 14 residues. The V gene lost 5 bases and the J gene lost 5 bases, with 15 bases spanning the gap. Germline CDR1 SGHAT, CDR2 FQNNGV. The CDR3 DNA sequence: TGTGCCAGCAGCACTTCAGGTGACATCGAGACCCAGTACTTC. Translation gives CASSTSGDIETQYF.

The rearrangement uses TRBV7-9 and TRBJ1-4, with 7 positions matching TRBD1. The CDR3 spans 13 residues. Germline V gene lookup returns CDR1 SEHNR and CDR2 FQNEAQ (reference sequence). Trimming removed 7 bases from V and 8 bases from J; junction bases left unmatched: 7. CDR3 residues: CASTDRVEEKLFF. For the CDR3, the DNA is TGTGCCAGCACCGACAGGGTAGAAGAAAAACTGTTTTTT.

This clonotype was seen more than once but under ten times. This rearrangement joins TRBV7-2 to TRBJ1-1; TRBD1 matches 7 bases. Unmatched junction bases numbered 7, after V lost 5 bases and J lost 1 base. The germline V gene has CDR1 SGHTA and CDR2 FQGNSA. This CDR3 has 15 residues. This chain's CDR3 is CASSPWGQQNTEAFF. CDR3 nucleotide sequence: TGTGCCAGCAGCCCGTGGGGACAGCAGAACACTGAAGCTTTCTTT.